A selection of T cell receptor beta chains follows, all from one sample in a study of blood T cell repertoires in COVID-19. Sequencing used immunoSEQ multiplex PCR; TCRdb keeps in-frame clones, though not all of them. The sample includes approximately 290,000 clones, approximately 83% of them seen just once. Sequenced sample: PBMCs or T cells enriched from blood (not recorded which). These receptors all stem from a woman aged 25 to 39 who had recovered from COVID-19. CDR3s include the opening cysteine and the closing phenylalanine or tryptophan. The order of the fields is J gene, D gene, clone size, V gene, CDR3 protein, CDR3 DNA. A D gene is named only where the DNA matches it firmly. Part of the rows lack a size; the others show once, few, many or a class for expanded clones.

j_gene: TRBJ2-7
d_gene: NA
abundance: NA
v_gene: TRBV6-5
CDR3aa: CASSYRGPPYEQYF
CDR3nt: TGTGCCAGCAGTTACCGGGGTCCCCCCTACGAGCAGTACTTC

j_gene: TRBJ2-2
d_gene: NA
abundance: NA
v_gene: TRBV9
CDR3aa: CASKWGTGSGELFF
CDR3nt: TGTGCCAGCAAATGGGGCACAGGGTCCGGGGAGCTGTTTTTT

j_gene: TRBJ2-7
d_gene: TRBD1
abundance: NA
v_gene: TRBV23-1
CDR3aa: CASSQSHRGIYEQYF
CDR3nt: TGCGCCAGCAGTCAATCACACAGGGGAATATACGAGCAGTACTTC

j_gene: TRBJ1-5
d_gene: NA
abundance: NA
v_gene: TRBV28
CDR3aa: CASSLYPDIGSGQPQHF
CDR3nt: TGTGCCAGCAGTTTATACCCAGATATAGGGAGTGGCCAGCCCCAGCATTTT

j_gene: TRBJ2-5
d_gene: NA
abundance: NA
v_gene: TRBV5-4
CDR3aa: CASSLWTVQETQYF
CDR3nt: TGTGCCAGCAGCTTATGGACAGTCCAAGAGACCCAGTACTTC

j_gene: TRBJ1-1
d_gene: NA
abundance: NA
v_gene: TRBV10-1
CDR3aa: CASSGGTGNTEAFF
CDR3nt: TGCGCCAGCAGTGGGGGAACAGGAAACACTGAAGCTTTCTTT

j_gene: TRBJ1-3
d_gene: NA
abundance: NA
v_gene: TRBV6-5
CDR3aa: CASSSPDRTGNTIYF
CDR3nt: TGTGCCAGCAGTTCCCCCGACAGGACTGGAAACACCATATATTTT

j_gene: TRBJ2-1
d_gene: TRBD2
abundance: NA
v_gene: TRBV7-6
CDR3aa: CASSPRSTSGGYNEQFF
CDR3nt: TGTGCCAGCAGCCCCCGCTCGACTAGCGGGGGATACAATGAGCAGTTCTTC

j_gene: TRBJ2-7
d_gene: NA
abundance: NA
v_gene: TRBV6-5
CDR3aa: CASRDSARHSYEQYF
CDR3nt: TGTGCCAGCCGAGACAGCGCAAGGCACTCCTACGAGCAGTACTTC

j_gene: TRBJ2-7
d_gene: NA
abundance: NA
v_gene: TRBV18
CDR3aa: CASSPEAGAYEQYF
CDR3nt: TGTGCCAGCTCACCGGAGGCTGGGGCCTACGAGCAGTACTTC

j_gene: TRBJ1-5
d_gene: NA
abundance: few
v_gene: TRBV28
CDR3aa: CASSPSGQPQHF
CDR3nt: TGTGCCAGCAGTCCGTCGGGGCAGCCCCAGCATTTT

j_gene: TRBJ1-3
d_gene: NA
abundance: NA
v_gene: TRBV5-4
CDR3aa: CASSPGGVSGNTIYF
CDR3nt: TGTGCCAGCAGCCCGGGGGGGGTCTCTGGAAACACCATATATTTT

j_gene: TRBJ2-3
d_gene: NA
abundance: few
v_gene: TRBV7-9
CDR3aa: CASSLVVRVEGDTQYF
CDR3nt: TGTGCCAGCAGCTTAGTCGTGCGGGTGGAGGGAGATACGCAGTATTTT

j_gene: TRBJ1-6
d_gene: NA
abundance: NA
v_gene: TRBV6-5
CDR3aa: CASSYGRASYNSPLHF
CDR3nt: TGTGCCAGCAGTTACGGGCGCGCCTCCTATAATTCACCCCTCCACTTT

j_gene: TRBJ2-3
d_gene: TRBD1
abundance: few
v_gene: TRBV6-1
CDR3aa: CASSEYLGQGRDTQYF
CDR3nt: TGTGCCAGCAGTGAATATTTAGGACAGGGAAGAGATACGCAGTATTTT

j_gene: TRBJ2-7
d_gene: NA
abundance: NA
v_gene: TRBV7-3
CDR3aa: CASSLVGHEQYF
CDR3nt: TGTGCCAGCAGCTTAGTGGGCCACGAGCAGTACTTC